Many counts were recorded for the clone carrying this T cell receptor (beta chain). Its matching antigen is unknown. V lost 6 bases, J lost 5 bases, and 21 bases lay in between. This CDR3 comprises 15 residues. CDR1 SGHRS and CDR2 YFSETQ come from the germline V gene. These data come from a study of regulatory T cells in long-lasting Graves disease. Points from the study as a whole: It was in persistent disease that TRBV28, TRBJ1-2 and TRBJ2-5 were favored.

Stated time point: newly diagnosed GD, antithyroid drugs for less than 3 months. PBMC RNA was the source of the TCR library. CDR3 regions were amplified by Arm-PCR using iRepertoire HTBI primers to build TCR beta libraries. Source study methods: The identification of approximately 62 TRBV and over eleven TRBJ segments was made across samples. TCRdb re-called the multiplex PCR reads through MiXCR, storing one row per CDR3 protein. The V and J calls here are based on TCRdb, not the publication. Seen here are 400,000 to 650,000 distinct CDR3 sequences, 15% to 20% observed once, and the top ten hold 20% to 25%. The same data also went into a second study, on T cells in Graves' hyperthyroidism and ophthalmopathy. From that second work: If no ophthalmopathy progression occurred within 18 months, Graves' hyperthyroidism was stable.

The sample consisted of peripheral blood mononuclear cells (PBMCs), taken at new diagnosis, from a patient treated with antithyroid drugs. The clonotype comes from a woman aged 40 to 65 with Graves disease. J is TRBJ2-7 and V is TRBV5-1; D is unclear. CDR3 sequence: CASTPRVLSSHEQYF. As DNA, the CDR3 is TGCGCCAGCACACCCAGAGTTCTCAGTTCCCACGAGCAGTACTTC.